The rows below give T cell receptor beta chains drawn from one sample of a study of T cell repertoires in cytomegalovirus infection. TCRdb re-analysed the reads in MiXCR, keeping a single row per CDR3 protein. Among about 360,000 distinct CDR3 sequences listed, 15% to 20% were seen once. The sequencing input was PBMCs. Every receptor here comes from a human donor in good health (CMV status not recorded). Some clones in this sample may be carry-over from other donors' samples. Both conserved end residues are trimmed from each CDR3. D genes are given only for firm matches.

V gene: TRBV23-1
D gene: -
CDR3 protein: ASSQREEDTQY

V gene: TRBV4-1
D gene: -
CDR3 protein: ASSQDNRNTIY

V gene: TRBV10-3
D gene: TRBD2
CDR3 protein: AISLAGSYEQY

V gene: TRBV7-2
D gene: TRBD2
CDR3 protein: ASSPRTSGPADTQY

V gene: TRBV19
D gene: -
CDR3 protein: ASSPGFRLGILSTNEKLF

V gene: TRBV12-3/TRBV12-4
D gene: -
CDR3 protein: ASSRWSQANEKLF

V gene: TRBV29-1
D gene: TRBD1
CDR3 protein: SVGQGDTDTQY

V gene: TRBV12-3/TRBV12-4
D gene: -
CDR3 protein: ASLPGLALAKNIQY

V gene: TRBV7-2
D gene: TRBD2
CDR3 protein: ASSSRGGGARNIQY

V gene: TRBV24-1
D gene: TRBD1
CDR3 protein: ATSDPTRTGYTDTQY

V gene: TRBV7-2
D gene: TRBD2
CDR3 protein: ASSLAGRKDTQY

V gene: TRBV7-9
D gene: -
CDR3 protein: ASSLPDIGGYEQY

V gene: TRBV7-2
D gene: -
CDR3 protein: ASSLVSTASELF

V gene: TRBV10-3
D gene: -
CDR3 protein: AISGRTEAF

V gene: TRBV6-2/TRBV6-3
D gene: -
CDR3 protein: ASSYKVVANEQF

V gene: TRBV7-2
D gene: TRBD2
CDR3 protein: ASSLGLAGLNEQF

V gene: TRBV12-3/TRBV12-4
D gene: TRBD2
CDR3 protein: ASSPTRPSGMNEQF

V gene: TRBV12-5
D gene: TRBD1
CDR3 protein: ASGAGGGYGYT

V gene: TRBV25-1
D gene: TRBD1
CDR3 protein: ASSELGQGIIRTQY

V gene: TRBV24-1
D gene: -
CDR3 protein: ATAESSYNEQF

V gene: TRBV7-2
D gene: -
CDR3 protein: ASSLETGQGNNEQF

V gene: TRBV7-2
D gene: TRBD2
CDR3 protein: ASSSQAGVRETQY

V gene: TRBV18
D gene: -
CDR3 protein: ASSPTPWGQDTDTQY

V gene: TRBV2
D gene: -
CDR3 protein: ASTLPWGEETQY

V gene: TRBV4-1
D gene: -
CDR3 protein: ASSQGPRDASPLH

V gene: TRBV27
D gene: TRBD2
CDR3 protein: ASSFETSGSYEQY

V gene: TRBV4-3
D gene: -
CDR3 protein: ASSQSAGSSYEQY

V gene: TRBV2
D gene: -
CDR3 protein: ASSELSYNEQF

V gene: TRBV3-1
D gene: -
CDR3 protein: ASSPRILNYGYT

V gene: TRBV27
D gene: -
CDR3 protein: ASSSPRGEGTDTQY